This TCR beta chain was obtained from a study of T cells after yellow fever vaccination. Regarding the study as a whole: Clonotypes shared by both compartments, CD4 and CD8, made up a small share. Booster sampling recovered most clones from primary vaccination (96% CD4, roughly 86% CD8).

The CDR3 loop spans 16 amino acids. Germline CDR1 reads LGHNA; CDR2 reads YNFKEQ. With 0 bases clipped from V and 6 bases from J, the junction kept 4 bases outside the gene matches. This clonotype was counted a few times. Its antigen is as yet unknown. UMIs were added to TCR cDNA along with a universal primer site when it was made by 5'RACE template switching. TCRdb redid the calling of the 5' RACE reads with MiXCR, one entry per CDR3 protein. This sample has 600,000 to 750,000 distinct CDR3 sequences; 12% occur once, and the top ten carry just under 15%. Sequenced here: PBMCs, sampled on the day of the yellow fever booster vaccination. The rearrangement joins TRBV4-2 to TRBJ2-3, with 12 bases identical to TRBD2. The TCR originated in a man aged 25-45 years who received the YFV17D yellow fever vaccine. CDR3 DNA: TGTGCCAGCAGCCAAGAGGGGCTAGCGGGAGGGGATACGCAGTATTTT. This encodes CASSQEGLAGGDTQYF.